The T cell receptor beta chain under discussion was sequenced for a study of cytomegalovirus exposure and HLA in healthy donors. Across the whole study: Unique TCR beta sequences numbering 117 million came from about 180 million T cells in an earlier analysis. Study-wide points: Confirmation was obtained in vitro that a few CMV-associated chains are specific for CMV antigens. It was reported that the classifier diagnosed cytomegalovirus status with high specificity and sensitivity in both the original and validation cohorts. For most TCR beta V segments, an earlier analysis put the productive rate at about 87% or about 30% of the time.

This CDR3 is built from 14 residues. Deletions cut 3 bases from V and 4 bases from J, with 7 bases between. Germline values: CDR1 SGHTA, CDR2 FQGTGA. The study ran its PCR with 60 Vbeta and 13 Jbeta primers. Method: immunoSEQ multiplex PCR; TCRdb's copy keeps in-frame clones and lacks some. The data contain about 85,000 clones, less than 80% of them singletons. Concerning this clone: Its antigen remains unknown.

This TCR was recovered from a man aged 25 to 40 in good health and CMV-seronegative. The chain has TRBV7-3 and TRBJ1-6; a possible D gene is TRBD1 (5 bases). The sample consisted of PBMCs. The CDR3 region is CASSLGGYNSPLHF. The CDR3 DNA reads TGTGCCAGCAGCTTGGGGGGGTATAATTCACCCCTCCACTTT.